Following are 29 T cell receptor beta chains from one sample sequenced in a study of tissue T cells after allogeneic stem cell transplantation (dated by TCRdb to between 2020 and 2023). Library creation used the immunoSEQ multiplex PCR assay. In its TCRdb copy, this immuneACCESS table keeps in-frame sequences only and misses some clones. Where compared with another copy, unresolved V genes explain less than half of these, and the others have no known cause. The sample table records about 48,000 clones; approximately 70% of these occur just once. 0.55% of the sample comes from the top ten. The sequenced material came from sorted cells pooled from one or two spleens. All receptors derive from a pool of C57BL/6 mice in good health.

As for this clone: Gene names and germline refer to mouse. The sequence runs out 1 residue before the end of the CDR3; the remainder is reconstructed from the germline J gene. V usage is TRBV24 and J usage is TRBJ2-3, with unresolved D. CDR3 length equals 14 residues. Germline loops: CDR1 KGHTA, CDR2 FRNEEI. Trimming removed 3 bases from V and 0 bases from J, with 7 bases in between. CDR3 amino acids: CASSLTTSAETLYF. The covered CDR3 bases are TGTGCCAGCAGTCTAACAACTAGTGCAGAAACGCTGTAT.

Concerning this clone: Gene names refer to mouse genes. The covered CDR3 bases are TGTGCAAGCAGCTTAATCAGGGGTGGAAATACGCTCTAT. It yields the protein CASSLIRGGNTLY. Given in full, the CDR3 is CASSLIRGGNTLYF. The V gene is TRBV16, the J gene TRBJ1-3; D is possibly TRBD1 (6 bases). The CDR3 end lies 1 residue beyond the end of the read and is filled in from the germline J gene. The CDR3 is made up of 14 amino acids. The germline V gene has CDR1 SGHSA and CDR2 FRNQAP. Trimming took 2 bases from V and 3 from J, leaving 8 bases between them.

This clone came up once. The genes are named according to mouse. The missing CDR3 end, 1 residue past where the read stops, is filled in from the germline J gene. V gene TRBV19 combines with J gene TRBJ2-4; 8 nucleotides match TRBD2. The CDR3 extends over 15 amino acids. V shed 5 bases and J 1 base; nucleotides not matched to a gene: 6. Germline V gives CDR1 FNHDT, CDR2 SITEND (reference sequence). CDR3 in amino acids: CASRIIWGGQNTLYF. CDR3 bases read: TGTGCCAGCAGAATCATCTGGGGGGGTCAAAACACCTTGTAC.

Comments on this clone: The gene symbols are mouse symbols. This CDR3 is CASSQQTGGAAEQFF. The CDR3 bases that were read are TGTGCCAGCAGCCAACAGACTGGGGGCGCGGCTGAGCAGTTC. This chain connects TRBV5 to TRBJ2-1, with 9 bases aligning to TRBD2. The read ends 1 residue before the CDR3 terminus; that terminus is restored from the germline J gene. The germline V gene has CDR1 LGHNA and CDR2 YNLKQL (reference sequence). With 2 bases clipped from V and 7 bases from J, the junction kept 6 bases outside the gene matches. This CDR3 region has 15 residues.

This clone was recorded a few times. The gene symbols are mouse symbols. The part of the CDR3 DNA that was read is TGTGCCAGCGGTCCTGACAGCTATGAACAGTAC. It encodes CASGPDSYEQY. The full CDR3 protein is CASGPDSYEQYF. The chain joins TRBV13-2 to TRBJ2-7, with D perhaps TRBD1 (5 bases). Read data end 1 residue before the CDR3 end; the end is taken from the germline J gene. CDR3 length: 12 amino acids. Germline CDR1 reads NNHNN; CDR2 reads SYGAGS (reference sequence). Between the trimmed V and J ends, which lost 4 bases and 3 bases, there was a span of 8 bases.

A note on this clone: All gene names here are mouse names. The CDR3 is cut off 1 residue early in the read; its end comes from the germline J gene. The chain couples TRBV5 to TRBJ2-3; D is possibly TRBD1 (5 bases). The V gene lost 2 bases and the J gene lost 0 bases, with 12 bases spanning the gap. CDR1 LGHNA and CDR2 YNLKQL come from the germline V gene (reference sequence). The CDR3 loop spans 16 amino acids. The CDR3 bases that were read are TGTGCCAGCAGCCAACAGGGATCTTCTAGTGCAGAAACGCTGTAT. Protein product: CASSQQGSSSAETLY. The full CDR3 protein is CASSQQGSSSAETLYF.

For this clone: All gene names here are mouse names. Partial CDR3 DNA: TGTGCCAGCGCGGCAAGTCAAAACACCTTGTAC. It specifies CASAASQNTLY. The CDR3 reads in full as CASAASQNTLYF. The chain carries TRBV13-2 and TRBJ2-4; D ambiguous. The read comes to an end 1 residue before the CDR3 does, leaving the germline J gene to fill in the end. The V end was cut by 6 bases, the J end by 0 bases, with 5 bases between. The CDR3 loop spans 12 amino acids. CDR1 and CDR2 (germline): NNHNN, SYGAGS (reference sequence).

Concerning this clone: Genes and germline come from the mouse. The read finishes 1 residue shy of the CDR3 end, and the germline J gene is used to complete it. V usage is TRBV1 and J usage is TRBJ2-5, with D possibly being TRBD2 (6 bases). CDR1 is NSQYPW, CDR2 LRSPGD, per germline (reference sequence). V dropped 5 bases and J dropped 2 bases, with 11 bases sitting between them. The CDR3 loop spans 14 amino acids. The CDR3 sequence is CTCSPGTFQDTQYF. CDR3 DNA, as far as it was read: TGCACCTGCAGTCCCGGGACTTTCCAAGACACCCAGTAC. The full variable domain, with the rest looked up from reference TRBV1 and TRBJ2-5, is VTLLEQNPRWRLVPRGQAVNLRCILKNSQYPWMSWYQQDLQKQLQWLFTLRSPGDKEVKSLPGADYLATRVTDTELRLQVANMSQGRTLYCTCSPGTFQDTQYFGPGTRLLVL.

Concerning this clone: Gene and germline names: mouse. The sequence runs out 1 residue before the end of the CDR3; the remainder is reconstructed from the germline J gene. This chain links TRBV26 with TRBJ2-7; the match to TRBD2 covers 9 bases. This CDR3 comprises 15 residues. The germline V gene has CDR1 KGHPV and CDR2 FQNQEV (reference sequence). Trimming at V came to 4 bases and at J to 4 bases, leaving 8 bases not matched to a gene. CDR3 DNA (partial): TGTGCCAGCAGTCCCTCCACTGGGGGGTCTTATGAACAGTAC. It is translated as CASSPSTGGSYEQY. The full CDR3 sequence reads CASSPSTGGSYEQYF.

A few counts support this clone. Genes here carry mouse names. The read ends 1 residue early relative to the CDR3; the germline J gene fills the gap. This chain links TRBV13-2 with TRBJ2-7, with D hard to call. V was clipped by 4 bases and J by 0 bases, with 5 bases between them. The germline gives CDR1 NNHNN, CDR2 SYGAGS (reference sequence). There are 12 residues in the CDR3. The sequenced part of the CDR3 DNA is TGTGCCAGCGGTAGGATCTCCTATGAACAGTAC. Translation gives CASGRISYEQY. The complete CDR3 reads CASGRISYEQYF.

In the case of this clone: These gene names are mouse names. The read terminates 1 residue before the CDR3 end, so the remaining end is supplied by the germline J gene. This chain links TRBV5 with TRBJ2-7, with 9 bases fitting TRBD2. CDR3 length: 15 residues. The trim removed 2 bases at V and 0 bases at J, leaving 2 bases unmatched. Germline assignment: CDR1 LGHNA and CDR2 YNLKQL (reference sequence). The CDR3 here is CASSQLGGSSYEQYF. CDR3 DNA, as far as it was read: TGTGCCAGCAGCCAACTGGGGGGGAGCTCCTATGAACAGTAC.

About this clone: The gene symbols are mouse symbols. The read terminates 1 residue before the CDR3 end, so the remaining end is supplied by the germline J gene. This chain joins TRBV3 and TRBJ2-3; 8 nucleotides agree with TRBD2. Looked up from germline, CDR1 is SNHLY and CDR2 is FYNGKV (reference sequence). The junction had 3 bases not matched to a gene; V was cut back by 1 base and J by 0 bases. The CDR3 spans 16 residues. The sequenced CDR3 bases are TGTGCCAGCAGCTTAGTCCTGGGGGGAAGTGCAGAAACGCTGTAT. This translates into CASSLVLGGSAETLY. Given in full, the CDR3 is CASSLVLGGSAETLYF.

A word on this clone: Genes and germline come from the mouse. The CDR3 is cut off 1 residue early in the read; its end comes from the germline J gene. V is TRBV13-3 and J is TRBJ1-4; TRBD1 agrees at 7 bases. There are 14 residues in the CDR3. The trim removed 3 bases at V and 4 bases at J, leaving 3 bases unmatched. Germline CDR1 NNHDY, CDR2 SYVADS. Incomplete CDR3 DNA: TGTGCCAGCAGTGCGGGACAGTTCAACGAAAGATTATTT. Residues: CASSAGQFNERLF. The CDR3 as a whole reads CASSAGQFNERLFF.

Comment on this clone: Mouse names are used for the genes. The sequence runs out 1 residue before the end of the CDR3; the remainder is reconstructed from the germline J gene. The chain recombines TRBV13-1 with TRBJ2-5, with 7 bases matching TRBD1. Germline CDR1 reads NSHNY; CDR2 reads SYGAGN. V gave up 4 bases and J gave up 5 bases; unmatched junction bases: 4. This CDR3 comprises 13 residues. The CDR3 DNA, read in part, is TGTGCCAGCAGTCCGACAGGGAGAGACACCCAGTAC. This encodes CASSPTGRDTQY. The complete CDR3 protein is CASSPTGRDTQYF.

As concerns this clone: Genes and germline come from the mouse. Read data end 1 residue before the CDR3 end; the end is taken from the germline J gene. The genes are TRBV4 and TRBJ2-5; 12 nucleotides agree with TRBD2. The CDR3 runs to 15 residues. Germline V gene data show CDR1 as LGHDT and CDR2 as YNNKQL (reference sequence). V lost 8 bases and J lost 0; bases outside the gene matches: 3. The CDR3 is CASGLGGFNQDTQYF. Incomplete CDR3 DNA: TGTGCCAGCGGACTGGGGGGGTTTAACCAAGACACCCAGTAC.

With regard to this clone: Genes here carry mouse names. Read data end 1 residue before the CDR3 end; the end is taken from the germline J gene. The chain combines TRBV13-1 with TRBJ1-6; 9 bases line up with TRBD1. TRBJ1-6 is sorted into the ORF group, with uncertain function. The junction had 3 bases not matched to a gene; V was cut back by 1 base and J by 7 bases. The CDR3 consists of 15 residues. Germline values: CDR1 NSHNY, CDR2 SYGAGN. CDR3 in amino acids: CASSDTGGGNSPLYF. The sequenced CDR3 bases are TGTGCCAGCAGTGATACAGGGGGCGGGAATTCGCCCCTCTAC.

Worth noting for this clone: Genes and germline are mouse. Read data end 1 residue before the CDR3 end; the end is taken from the germline J gene. V usage is TRBV13-1 and J usage is TRBJ2-3, with D hard to call. The CDR3 is 12 residues long. The germline gives CDR1 NSHNY, CDR2 SYGAGN. Between the trimmed V and J ends, which lost 6 bases and 1 base, there was a span of 6 bases. CDR3 DNA, as far as it was read: TGTGCCAGCACAAACGGTGCAGAAACGCTGTAT. It specifies CASTNGAETLY. The CDR3 reads in full as CASTNGAETLYF.

In the case of this clone: The gene names here belong to mouse. From the germline J gene comes the end of the CDR3, since the read stops 1 residue before it. This chain links TRBV13-2 with TRBJ1-4; a possible D gene is TRBD1 (5 bases). The CDR3 loop spans 15 amino acids. Germline values: CDR1 NNHNN, CDR2 SYGAGS (reference sequence). V lost 0 bases and J lost 7, with 13 bases in between. CDR3 residues: CASGDGGGTAERLFF. The sequenced part of the CDR3 DNA is TGTGCCAGCGGTGATGGGGGAGGGACTGCCGAAAGATTATTT.

A word on this clone: Gene labels here are mouse ones. The CDR3 end is not reached by the read, which stops 1 residue before it; the germline J gene fills it in. The rearrangement uses TRBV4 and TRBJ2-5; D possibly corresponds to TRBD1 (6 bases). Germline V gives CDR1 LGHDT, CDR2 YNNKQL (reference sequence). CDR3 length: 12 residues. The germline V and J ends were trimmed by 5 bases and 6 bases, with 9 bases remaining between them. The CDR3 DNA, read in part, is TGTGCCAGCAGCAACAGGGAGGACACCCAGTAC. It codes for CASSNREDTQY. The complete CDR3 sequence is CASSNREDTQYF. The full variable domain, with the rest looked up from reference TRBV4 and TRBJ2-5, is ETAVFQTPNYHVTQVGNEVSFNCKQTLGHDTMYWYKQDSKKLLKIMFSYNNKQLIVNETVPRRFSPQSSDKAHLNLRIKSVEPEDSAVYLCASSNREDTQYFGPGTRLLVL.

There are a few counts of this clone. Mouse names are used for the genes. The sequenced fragment ends 1 residue before the CDR3 boundary, so the rest is inferred from the germline J gene. The rearrangement joins TRBV1 to TRBJ2-7, with 10 bases aligning to TRBD2. Per germline, CDR1 NSQYPW and CDR2 LRSPGD (reference sequence). The CDR3 is 14 residues long. J was trimmed by 4 bases and V by 3 bases; bases with no gene match: 3. CDR3 protein: CTCSAGDWGYEQYF. The covered CDR3 bases are TGCACCTGCAGTGCGGGGGACTGGGGATATGAACAGTAC.

This clone was observed a single time. Gene names and germline match the mouse. Coverage ceases 1 residue before the CDR3 finishes, and the germline J gene fills in the end. The chain is built from TRBV13-2 and TRBJ1-4; D unclear. Germline CDR1 reads NNHNN; CDR2 reads SYGAGS (reference sequence). CDR3 length equals 14 residues. Trimming shortened V by 3 bases and J by 0 bases, and 6 bases separated the two germline ends. The CDR3 protein is CASGGELSNERLFF. The DNA read from the CDR3 is TGTGCCAGCGGTGGAGAACTTTCCAACGAAAGATTATTT.

Details on this clone: Mouse gene names and germline throughout. Read coverage stops 1 residue before the CDR3 terminus; the germline J gene supplies the remainder. The chain has TRBV3 and TRBJ2-3; D uncertain. CDR3 length: 11 residues. From germline, CDR1 is SNHLY and CDR2 FYNGKV (reference sequence). V dropped 8 bases and J dropped 3 bases, with 6 bases sitting between them. The CDR3 bases that were read are TGTGCCAGCTCAAGGGCAGAAACGCTGTAT. Its translation is CASSRAETLY. The full CDR3 is CASSRAETLYF. Full variable domain (remainder filled in from reference TRBV3 and TRBJ2-3): GPKVLQIPSHQIIDMGQMVTLNCDPVSNHLYFYWYKQILGQQMEFLVNFYNGKVMEKSKLFKDQFSVERPDGSYFTLKIQPTALEDSAVYFCASSRAETLYFGSGTRLTVL.

In regard to this clone: The gene names given are mouse names. The observed sequence ends 1 residue before the CDR3 terminus, with the missing tail filled in from the germline J gene. The chain links TRBV13-1 to TRBJ1-1; D remains unclear. Germline V gene data show CDR1 as NSHNY and CDR2 as SYGAGN. CDR3 length: 13 residues. The V end lost 4 bases, the J end lost 1 base, and 8 bases lay between the germline ends. The CDR3 DNA, read in part, is TGTGCCAGCAGTCAACAGAGAAACACAGAAGTCTTC. Translated, it gives CASSQQRNTEVF. In full, the CDR3 reads CASSQQRNTEVFF.

This clone was seen just once. Each gene name is a mouse one. The read terminates 1 residue ahead of where the CDR3 ends, so the germline J gene completes it. The chain is built from TRBV3 and TRBJ1-1; no firm D call. The germline V gene encodes CDR1 SNHLY and CDR2 FYNGKV (reference sequence). The CDR3 consists of 14 residues. With 1 base removed from V and 1 base from J, the gap between germline ends came to 7 bases. The CDR3 spells CASSLEGRNTEVFF. The covered CDR3 bases are TGTGCCAGCAGCTTAGAGGGCAGAAACACAGAAGTCTTC. The variable domain in full, completed from reference TRBV3 and TRBJ1-1, reads GPKVLQIPSHQIIDMGQMVTLNCDPVSNHLYFYWYKQILGQQMEFLVNFYNGKVMEKSKLFKDQFSVERPDGSYFTLKIQPTALEDSAVYFCASSLEGRNTEVFFGKGTRLTVV.

Turning to this clone: Each gene name is a mouse one. The CDR3 goes on 1 residue after the read ends, and that part is filled in from the germline J gene. The chain employs TRBV1 and TRBJ2-4; tentatively, D is TRBD2 (6 bases). Trimming left V 0 bases short and J 6 bases short, with 10 bases between. Germline V lookup: CDR1 NSQYPW, CDR2 LRSPGD (reference sequence). The CDR3 is made up of 14 amino acids. The DNA read from the CDR3 is TGCACCTGCAGTGCAGAAGCGGGACTTAACACCTTGTAC. It encodes CTCSAEAGLNTLY. Given in full, the CDR3 is CTCSAEAGLNTLYF.

Points on this clone: Germline and genes here are mouse. The read comes to an end 1 residue before the CDR3 does, leaving the germline J gene to fill in the end. The rearrangement uses TRBV29 and TRBJ2-4, with 7 positions matching TRBD1. Germline CDR1 reads MSHET; CDR2 reads SYDVDS. This CDR3 spans 12 amino acids. The J segment lost 7 bases and the V segment lost 4 bases, leaving 2 bases of the junction unmatched. The part of the CDR3 DNA that was read is TGTGCTAGCAGTTCAGGGACAGACACCTTGTAC. Translating gives CASSSGTDTLY. The full-length CDR3 reads as CASSSGTDTLYF.

Concerning this clone: Mouse gene names and germline throughout. Read data end 1 residue before the CDR3 end; the end is taken from the germline J gene. This chain connects TRBV13-3 to TRBJ1-6; 9 bases fit TRBD1. TRBJ1-6 is reported as an ORF; its role is uncertain. This CDR3 is 15 amino acids long. V dropped 4 bases and J dropped 7; count of bases not matched to a gene: 6. Germline V gene lookup returns CDR1 NNHDY and CDR2 SYVADS. Here the CDR3 reads CASSPGTGTNSPLYF. The covered CDR3 bases are TGTGCCAGCAGTCCCGGGACAGGGACGAATTCGCCCCTCTAC.

To note about this clone: Gene names are the mouse ones. The sequenced part of the CDR3 DNA is TGTGCCAGCGGTGAAACAGGGGGCGCGGAAGAACAGTAC. It codes for CASGETGGAEEQY. The whole CDR3 sequence is CASGETGGAEEQYF. The chain couples TRBV13-2 to TRBJ2-7, with 9 bases lining up with TRBD1. Sequencing ends 1 residue short of the CDR3 end; the germline J gene provides the rest. The germline gives CDR1 NNHNN, CDR2 SYGAGS (reference sequence). Germline trimming cut 2 bases from V and 7 bases from J; bases unmatched to any gene: 7. This CDR3 contains 14 residues.

About this clone: Any gene name here is a mouse gene name. From the germline J gene comes the end of the CDR3, since the read stops 1 residue before it. The rearrangement joins TRBV19 to TRBJ2-4; D remains ambiguous. The CDR3 spans 11 residues. In germline, CDR1 is FNHDT, CDR2 SITEND (reference sequence). Deletions cut 6 bases from V and 2 bases from J, with 4 bases between. The CDR3 protein is CASKIQNTLYF. The CDR3 bases that were read are TGTGCCAGCAAAATTCAAAACACCTTGTAC.